This T cell receptor (beta chain) was identified during a study of blood T cell repertoires in COVID-19. Germline CDR1 reads MRHNA; CDR2 reads SNTAGT. V lost 6 bases to trimming and J lost 3 bases; unmatched junction nucleotides: 8. The CDR3 is made up of 15 amino acids. Clones were sequenced by immunoSEQ multiplex PCR, and TCRdb holds only the in-frame ones, with some missing. The sample yields 110,000 or so clones, around 84% seen once. The chain has TRBV6-4 and TRBJ2-1, with 7 positions matching TRBD1. The source of this sequence is a woman of 80 years or more with acute or convalescent COVID-19. Sequenced sample: peripheral blood. The DNA for the CDR3 is TGTGCCAGCAGGCGACAGGGATGGGGCTACAATGAGCAGTTCTTC. Translated, it gives CASRRQGWGYNEQFF.